The clone carrying this TCR beta chain was detected only a few times. V lost 3 bases and J lost 2, with 7 bases in between. The CDR3 sequence is 13 residues long. Germline V gene data show CDR1 as SEHNR and CDR2 as FQNEAQ (reference sequence). This sample is part of a study of technical replicates of blood from four donors. Repertoires were generated with immunoSEQ multiplex PCR, while TCRdb's copy carries only in-frame clones and drops some. Found here are 95,000 to 100,000 clones, nearly 96% of them singletons; the top ten hold 0.21%. This clonotype originated in a human donor in good health. Specimen: T cells isolated from PBMCs. The chain combines TRBV7-9 with TRBJ1-1; D uncertain. The CDR3 spells CASSFGDNTEAFF. Written as DNA, the CDR3 is TGTGCCAGCAGCTTCGGGGATAACACTGAAGCTTTCTTT.